This T cell receptor beta chain stems from a study of CD8 T cells in Susac syndrome. CDR1 and CDR2 (germline): MNHNS, SASEGT. There are 16 residues in the CDR3. J gave up 3 bases and V 6 bases, and 8 bases lay outside the gene matches. Relapsing-remitting disease, either stable or active, was present in the multiple sclerosis controls, who were treatment-naive patients. Negative isolation was used for CD8+ and CD4+ T cells, and FACS enrichment was applied to TEMRA cells. Reverse transcription of roughly 0.5 to 1 ug RNA was carried out with random hexamers. A multiplex approach, immunoSEQ multiplex PCR, amplified TCR beta CDR3 across 54 Vbeta and 13 Jbeta. TCRdb fed the immunoSEQ multiplex PCR reads into MiXCR, producing one record per CDR3 protein. The data hold about 300,000 distinct CDR3 sequences, with roughly 94% observed a single time.

The clonotype was recovered from a human donor with multiple sclerosis. The J gene is TRBJ2-7, the V gene TRBV6-1, with 13 bases identical to TRBD2. Material: CD4+ T cells from PBMCs. The DNA of the CDR3 is TGTGCCAGCAGGGGGACTAGCGGGACCCTATACTACGAGCAGTACTTC. Residues: CASRGTSGTLYYEQYF.